The 31 T cell receptor beta chains given below trace back to one sample, sequenced in a study of blood T cell repertoires in COVID-19. The repertoire was sequenced with immunoSEQ multiplex PCR; TCRdb's copy has only in-frame clones and lacks some. The repertoire includes about 270,000 clones, 80% to 90% of them detected once, and over 4% sits in the top ten. Sequences were obtained from PBMCs or T cells enriched from blood (not recorded which). The origin of the receptors is a woman between 25 and 40 years old with acute COVID-19.

The rearrangement links TRBV6-5 to TRBJ2-6; unclear D gene. CDR1 is MNHEY and CDR2 is SVGAGI in the germline V gene. The CDR3 is made up of 15 amino acids. The V gene lost 4 bases and the J gene lost 4 bases, with 11 bases spanning the gap. The CDR3 coding sequence is TGTGCCAGCAGTTTCTCGTGGGCCGGGGCCAACGTCCTGACTTTC. Amino acids: CASSFSWAGANVLTF.

The J gene is TRBJ2-7, the V gene TRBV3-1 (or the pseudogene TRBV3-2), with a possible D match to TRBD1 (5 bases). The ends were cut back, 3 bases at V and 7 bases at J, with 16 bases in the middle. The CDR3 is made up of 14 amino acids. Germline CDR1 reads LGHDT; CDR2 reads YNNKEL (reference sequence). Here the CDR3 reads CASSQVAGHREQYF. In nucleotides, the CDR3 is TGTGCCAGCAGCCAGGTAGCTGGCCACAGGGAGCAGTACTTC.

The chain joins TRBV12-3 or TRBV12-4 to TRBJ2-7; a weak D match, TRBD2 (6 bases). The CDR3 spans 12 residues. Trimming removed 6 bases at V and 3 bases at J, with 9 bases between. The CDR3 loop reads CASRHSGYEQYF. The DNA of the CDR3 is TGTGCCAGCAGGCATAGCGGCTACGAGCAGTACTTC.

The rearrangement uses TRBV27 and TRBJ1-5, with D possibly being TRBD1 (5 bases). The V end lost 4 bases, the J end lost 5 bases, and 9 bases lay between the germline ends. Germline CDR1 MNHEY, CDR2 SMNVEV (reference sequence). There are 13 residues in the CDR3. The DNA of the CDR3 is TGTGCCAGCAGTTACGGGGGAGATCAGCCCCAGCATTTT. It encodes CASSYGGDQPQHF.

The V and J genes are TRBV7-8 and TRBJ2-1; 10 positions match TRBD2. V lost 1 base, J lost 8 bases, and 8 bases stayed unmatched. The CDR3 runs 16 residues. Germline V gene lookup returns CDR1 SGHVS and CDR2 FQNEAQ. This CDR3 is CASSLDPAGGPDEQFF. In DNA form, the CDR3 reads TGTGCCAGCAGCTTAGATCCAGCGGGAGGGCCAGATGAGCAGTTCTTC.

The chain is built from TRBV19 and TRBJ2-1; 9 nucleotides line up with TRBD2. Looked up from germline, CDR1 is LNHDA and CDR2 is SQIVND (reference sequence). Trimming took 4 bases from V and 5 from J; bases not matched to a gene: 3. The CDR3 has 14 amino acids. CDR3 DNA: TGTGCCAGTAGTAGACTAGCGGAAAACAATGAGCAGTTCTTC. Amino acid sequence: CASSRLAENNEQFF. Full variable domain (rest looked up from reference TRBV19 and TRBJ2-1): DGGITQSPKYLFRKEGQNVTLSCEQNLNHDAMYWYRQDPGQGLRLIYYSQIVNDFQKGDIAEGYSVSREKKESFPLTVTSAQKNPTAFYLCASSRLAENNEQFFGPGTRLTVL.

This rearrangement joins TRBV6-5 to TRBJ2-7; a possible D gene is TRBD1 (6 bases). Trimming shortened V by 2 bases and J by 2 bases, and 16 bases separated the two germline ends. CDR3 length: 16 amino acids. Germline lookup yields CDR1 MNHEY and CDR2 SVGAGI. The CDR3: CASSYTGPVSTYEQYF. CDR3 sequence (DNA): TGTGCCAGCAGTTACACAGGGCCCGTTTCGACCTACGAGCAGTACTTC.

The chain combines TRBV6-5 with TRBJ2-5; 7 nucleotides match TRBD2. This CDR3 is 15 amino acids long. CDR1 is MNHEY, CDR2 SVGAGI, per germline. The V and J ends lost 6 bases and 4 bases, in that order; junction bases with no gene match: 11. The CDR3 nucleotides are TGTGCCAGCAGGGGATGGGGGGAGGGCCGAGAGACCCAGTACTTC. Translating gives CASRGWGEGRETQYF.

This clone has a single count. The V and J genes are TRBV10-2 and TRBJ2-7; 8 nucleotides align to TRBD2. Germline assignment: CDR1 WSHSY and CDR2 SAAADI. V lost 3 bases, J lost 4 bases, and 8 bases stayed unmatched. The CDR3 totals 15 residues. DNA of the CDR3: TGCGCCAGCAGTGACCCCCCACTAGCGGCATACGAGCAGTACTTC. It codes for CASSDPPLAAYEQYF.

This clone has a single count. The chain uses TRBV6-5 and TRBJ2-2; the match to TRBD2 covers 8 bases. Trimming took 4 bases from V and 0 from J; bases not matched to a gene: 1. The CDR3 extends over 15 amino acids. Germline loops: CDR1 MNHEY, CDR2 SVGAGI. The DNA for the CDR3 is TGTGCCAGCAGTTCGGGACTAGCGAACACCGGGGAGCTGTTTTTT. Translated: CASSSGLANTGELFF.

This chain connects TRBV27 to TRBJ2-1; 7 nucleotides line up with TRBD2. J lost 4 bases, V lost 3 bases, and 3 bases had no gene match. CDR1 is MNHEY and CDR2 is SMNVEV in the germline V gene (reference sequence). CDR3 length: 14 amino acids. In nucleotides, the CDR3 is TGTGCCAGCAGTTTGGGGAGGGGATACAATGAGCAGTTCTTC. This sequence encodes CASSLGRGYNEQFF.

The J gene is TRBJ2-3, the V gene TRBV6-5; TRBD2 aligns across 11 bases. This CDR3 has 15 residues. The trim removed 5 bases at V and 4 bases at J, leaving 5 bases unmatched. Germline CDR1 is MNHEY and CDR2 is SVGAGI. CDR3 in amino acids: CASSRTSGSADTQYF. The CDR3 nucleotides read TGTGCCAGCAGTCGTACTAGCGGGAGTGCAGATACGCAGTATTTT.

CDR3: CATSRLALNEQFF. In DNA form, the CDR3 reads TGTGCCACCAGCCGGCTAGCGTTGAATGAGCAGTTCTTC. V usage is TRBV15 and J usage is TRBJ2-1; D is possibly TRBD2 (6 bases). The germline V and J ends were trimmed by 5 bases and 7 bases, with 12 bases remaining between them. There are 13 residues in the CDR3. CDR1 and CDR2 from the germline V gene are LNHNV and YYDKDF (reference sequence).

Here the CDR3 DNA reads TGTGCCAGCGTATACGGGGAGGCGTACTTC. As protein: CASVYGEAYF. The chain employs TRBV6-5 and TRBJ2-7, with D perhaps matching TRBD2 (6 bases). CDR1 is MNHEY and CDR2 is SVGAGI in the germline V gene. Deletions cut 8 bases from V and 12 bases from J, with 14 bases between. The CDR3 is 10 amino acids.

This chain links TRBV9 with TRBJ1-2; tentatively, D is TRBD1 (6 bases). V was trimmed by 2 bases and J by 4 bases, leaving 15 bases between them. Germline CDR1 reads SGDLS; CDR2 reads YYNGEE. The CDR3 totals 15 residues. CDR3 sequence (DNA): TGTGCCAGCAGCGTCGGTTCTCCGGACAGCTATGGCTACACCTTC. Translating it yields CASSVGSPDSYGYTF.

The rearrangement joins TRBV7-2 to TRBJ2-7; 7 bases map to TRBD2. This CDR3 is built from 17 residues. V lost 1 base to trimming and J lost 4 bases; unmatched junction nucleotides: 13. Germline V gives CDR1 SGHTA, CDR2 FQGNSA. The CDR3, as DNA: TGTGCCAGCAGCTTAGTGGGGCAGAGGACTAGTTCGTACGAGCAGTACTTC. Its translation: CASSLVGQRTSSYEQYF. The complete variable domain, with remaining parts taken from reference TRBV7-2 and TRBJ2-7, reads GAGVSQSPSNKVTEKGKDVELRCDPISGHTALYWYRQSLGQGLEFLIYFQGNSAPDKSGLPSDRFSAERTGGSVSTLTIQRTQQEDSAVYLCASSLVGQRTSSYEQYFGPGTRLTVT.

This clone was seen a handful of times. At the DNA level, this CDR3 is encoded by other sequences in the same sample as well. The CDR3 DNA reads TGTGCCAGTAGTATTGGGACAGGGGGCGAAAAACTGTTTTTT. It encodes CASSIGTGGEKLFF. This chain connects TRBV19 to TRBJ1-4; TRBD1 matches at 12 bases. The CDR3 covers 14 residues. Germline V CDR1 and CDR2: LNHDA, SQIVND (reference sequence). The V and J ends lost 3 bases and 8 bases, in that order; junction bases with no gene match: 1.

This clone is a singleton in its sample. The chain joins TRBV11-2 to TRBJ2-1; D might be TRBD2 (5 bases). The CDR3 loop spans 13 amino acids. The V gene's germline CDR1 is SGHAT and CDR2 FQNNGV. Trimming removed 0 bases at V and 9 bases at J, with 9 bases between. CDR3 amino acids: CASSLDPDSEQFF. DNA of the CDR3: TGTGCCAGCAGCTTAGATCCGGACTCTGAGCAGTTCTTC.

This clone was counted once. This chain connects TRBV5-6 to TRBJ2-7; TRBD1 aligns across 8 bases. Trimming removed 4 bases from V and 4 bases from J; junction bases left unmatched: 4. Germline loops: CDR1 SGHDT, CDR2 YYEEEE. The CDR3 totals 13 residues. The CDR3: CASSVTGDYEQYF. CDR3 bases: TGTGCCAGCAGCGTGACAGGGGATTACGAGCAGTACTTC.

V gene TRBV6-6 combines with J gene TRBJ2-7, with TRBD2 matching over 9 bases. This CDR3 has 14 residues. The J segment lost 3 bases and the V segment lost 4 bases, leaving 4 bases of the junction unmatched. Germline values: CDR1 MNHNY, CDR2 SVGAGI (reference sequence). CDR3 amino acids: CASSFLTSGYEQYF. CDR3 bases: TGTGCCAGCAGTTTTTTGACTAGCGGCTACGAGCAGTACTTC.

The chain joins TRBV7-9 to TRBJ1-5; maybe TRBD1 (5 bases). Trimming cost V 0 bases and J 5 bases, with 23 bases left between them. Germline V lookup: CDR1 SEHNR, CDR2 FQNEAQ (reference sequence). CDR3 length: 19 residues. DNA of the CDR3: TGTGCCAGCAGCTTAGCGTACCAATTTGGTGGAGGGGCACATCAGCCCCAGCATTTT. Translated, it gives CASSLAYQFGGGAHQPQHF.

V and J are TRBV20-1 and TRBJ2-7; TRBD1 is a possible D gene (6 bases). With 5 bases removed from V and 3 bases from J, the gap between germline ends came to 8 bases. CDR1 is DFQATT, CDR2 SNEGSKA, per germline (reference sequence). The CDR3 loop spans 11 amino acids. The CDR3 spells CSALQGYEQYF. For the CDR3, the DNA is TGCAGTGCTTTACAGGGCTACGAGCAGTACTTC.

This clone was counted only a few times. J is TRBJ1-1 and V is TRBV5-1, with TRBD1 as a possible D gene (5 bases). V lost 4 bases and J lost 1, with 11 bases in between. Germline CDR1 and CDR2: SGHRS and YFSETQ. The CDR3 is 14 amino acids. This CDR3 reads CASSPTQGNTEAFF. Written as DNA, the CDR3 is TGCGCCAGCAGCCCTACTCAGGGGAACACTGAAGCTTTCTTT.

The chain carries TRBV6-5 and TRBJ1-1; no clear D. Germline V lookup: CDR1 MNHEY, CDR2 SVGAGI. The CDR3 runs to 15 residues. V lost 5 bases and J 3 bases, leaving 16 bases between the germline ends. CDR3 coding DNA: TGTGCCAGCAGTCAGACAACGGTATCGTACACTGAAGCTTTCTTT. The encoded protein is CASSQTTVSYTEAFF.

J is TRBJ2-1 and V is TRBV28; 7 nucleotides align to TRBD1. V lost 8 bases to trimming and J lost 3 bases; unmatched junction nucleotides: 7. Germline V gives CDR1 MDHEN, CDR2 SYDVKM. The CDR3 is 14 residues long. As DNA, the CDR3 is TGTGCCAGCGTGGAGCCAGGGGGCTACAATGAGCAGTTCTTC. Translating it yields CASVEPGGYNEQFF. Combining the CDR3 with reference TRBV28 and TRBJ2-1 gives the whole variable domain DVKVTQSSRYLVKRTGEKVFLECVQDMDHENMFWYRQDPGLGLRLIYFSYDVKMKEKGDIPEGYSVSREKKERFSLILESASTNQTSMYLCASVEPGGYNEQFFGPGTRLTVL.

This clone has only a few counts. This chain connects TRBV13 to TRBJ1-2, with D possibly TRBD1 on 6 matching bases. Germline-derived CDR1 and CDR2 are PRHDT and FYEKMQ (reference sequence). The CDR3 has 14 residues. Trimming removed 5 bases from V and 3 bases from J, with 13 bases in between. CDR3 sequence (DNA): TGTGCCAGCAGCCCTGGGACACCAGACTATGGCTACACCTTC. Its protein product is CASSPGTPDYGYTF.

Here the CDR3 reads CASSSVSSGNTIYF. In DNA, the CDR3 is TGTGCCAGCAGTTCAGTAAGCTCTGGAAACACCATATATTTT. The chain links TRBV5-4 to TRBJ1-3, with D uncertain. Germline-derived CDR1 and CDR2 are SGHNT and YYREEE (reference sequence). The CDR3 contains 14 residues. The V end lost 5 bases, the J end lost 0 bases, and 9 bases lay between the germline ends.

The V gene is TRBV6-5, the J gene TRBJ2-1; 8 bases are a match to TRBD1. Germline CDR1 reads MNHEY; CDR2 reads SVGAGI. The CDR3 runs 13 residues. Losses at the gene ends were 4 bases for V and 6 bases for J; bases not matched to a gene: 2. The CDR3: CASSSDRGNEQFF. The CDR3 DNA reads as TGTGCCAGCAGTTCTGACAGGGGCAATGAGCAGTTCTTC.

This chain uses TRBV2 with TRBJ1-5; 9 nucleotides line up with TRBD1. Germline CDR1 and CDR2: SNHLY and FYNNEI. This CDR3 contains 16 residues. V gave up 7 bases and J gave up 1 base; unmatched junction bases: 8. The CDR3 spells CASIGTGIFSNQPQHF. DNA for the CDR3: TGTGCCAGCATAGGGACAGGGATTTTCAGCAATCAGCCCCAGCATTTT.

The CDR3 reads CASRGQGTRLFF. CDR3 coding DNA: TGTGCCAGCAGGGGACAGGGGACTCGCTTATTCTTC. The chain uses TRBV6-5 and TRBJ2-1, with TRBD1 matching 10 bases. CDR3 length equals 12 residues. Losses at the gene ends were 6 bases for V and 16 bases for J; bases not matched to a gene: 9. Germline V lookup: CDR1 MNHEY, CDR2 SVGAGI.

The V gene is TRBV24-1, the J gene TRBJ2-3; unclear D gene. Germline V gene sequence: CDR1 KGHDR, CDR2 SFDVKD. The CDR3 is 11 amino acids. Trimming shortened V by 6 bases and J by 7 bases, and 7 bases separated the two germline ends. CDR3 in DNA: TGTGCCACCAGTAAGCTGAATACGCAGTATTTT. Its protein is CATSKLNTQYF.